Shown below are 3 T cell receptor beta chains from a single sample sequenced in a study of Graves' ophthalmopathy and Graves' hyperthyroidism. Amplification of the TCR beta CDR3 regions used RNA transcripts (as template). In the first round, RT-PCR was carried out with HTBI primers, and a multiplex PCR formed the second round. TCRdb called the multiplex PCR reads again in MiXCR, with one record for every CDR3 protein. The sample has roughly 160,000 distinct CDR3 sequences, 35% to 50% seen once. The sample comprised peripheral blood. These receptor sequences come from a man aged 25-45 years with Graves' ophthalmopathy.

Many counts were recorded for this clonotype. The chain has TRBV19 and TRBJ2-5; 10 positions agree with TRBD2. The CDR3 covers 17 residues. V gave up 4 bases and J gave up 1 base; unmatched junction bases: 9. The V gene's germline CDR1 is LNHDA and CDR2 SQIVND (reference sequence). CDR3 loop: CASSSWLAGVTQETQYF. In nucleotides, the CDR3 is TGTGCCAGTAGTAGTTGGCTAGCGGGAGTTACCCAAGAGACCCAGTACTTC.

This chain uses TRBV6-5 with TRBJ1-6; D is possibly TRBD1 (6 bases). CDR3 length: 13 amino acids. V gave up 9 bases and J gave up 6 bases, with 12 bases separating them. Germline V gives CDR1 MNHEY, CDR2 SVGAGI. In nucleotides, the CDR3 is TGTGCCAGTGAGAACAGGGTTAATTCACCCCTCCACTTT. Protein sequence: CASENRVNSPLHF.

In its sample, this clonotype was seen a few times. The gene calls are TRBV18 and TRBJ1-3; no definite D call. The CDR3 is made up of 18 amino acids. The V gene lost 2 bases and the J gene lost 0 bases, with 17 bases spanning the gap. CDR1 KGHSH and CDR2 LQKENI come from the germline V gene. CDR3 DNA sequence: TGTGCCAGCTCACCAAGGATTTTAAGAGAGGACTCTGGAAACACCATATATTTT. It translates to CASSPRILREDSGNTIYF.